A single sample is the source of the 24 T cell receptor beta chains below, sequenced in a study of T cells in Graves' hyperthyroidism and ophthalmopathy. TCR beta CDR3 regions were amplified from RNA transcripts. HTBI primers were the set used in a first-round RT-PCR of the TCR CDR3. TCRdb recomputed calls from the multiplex PCR reads with MiXCR, one row per CDR3 protein. The sample includes under 350,000 distinct CDR3 sequences, about 20% of them seen just once. The material sequenced was blood. The receptors stem from a woman in her 50s with Graves' hyperthyroidism.

In its sample, this clonotype was seen many times. V gene TRBV20-1 combines with J gene TRBJ2-1; weak D call: TRBD2 (5 bases). The CDR3 is 12 residues long. V gave up 1 base and J gave up 7 bases, with 8 bases separating them. CDR1 and CDR2 (germline): DFQATT, SNEGSKA (reference sequence). The DNA for the CDR3 is TGCAGTGCTAGAGCGGGCGGGAATGAGCAGTTCTTC. Amino acid sequence: CSARAGGNEQFF.

This clonotype was detected many times. This rearrangement joins TRBV20-1 to TRBJ2-5; D ambiguous. Germline CDR1 is DFQATT and CDR2 is SNEGSKA (reference sequence). CDR3 length equals 12 residues. V lost 3 bases and J lost 4, with 9 bases in between. The DNA for the CDR3 is TGCAGTGCTAGTCCAGAGACAGAGACCCAGTACTTC. It translates to CSASPETETQYF.

The sample holds many counts of this clonotype. This sequence joins TRBV27 and TRBJ2-1; 12 positions agree with TRBD1. Losses at the gene ends were 4 bases for V and 8 bases for J; bases not matched to a gene: 6. CDR3 size: 15 residues. CDR1 and CDR2 (germline): MNHEY, SMNVEV (reference sequence). The CDR3 coding sequence is TGTGCCAGCAGTTCTCCGGGACAGGGGGCATATGAGCAGTTCTTC. This encodes CASSSPGQGAYEQFF.

This clonotype was seen at least ten times. The J gene is TRBJ1-6, the V gene TRBV5-1; D possibly corresponds to TRBD1 (6 bases). This CDR3 spans 14 amino acids. Germline CDR1 reads SGHRS; CDR2 reads YFSETQ. V lost 4 bases and J 6 bases, leaving 11 bases between the germline ends. Written as DNA, the CDR3 is TGCGCCAGCAGCCTAATGGACAGTAATTCACCCCTCCACTTT. Translation: CASSLMDSNSPLHF.

In its sample, this clonotype was seen a few times. The chain recombines TRBV19 with TRBJ1-5; 7 positions agree with TRBD1. Trimming cost V 5 bases and J 1 base; bases outside gene matches: 17. The CDR3 extends over 19 amino acids. Germline lookup yields CDR1 LNHDA and CDR2 SQIVND (reference sequence). The CDR3 spells CASSRTGPVYYESNQPQHF. Written as DNA, the CDR3 is TGTGCCAGTAGTCGGACAGGCCCCGTTTATTACGAAAGCAATCAGCCCCAGCATTTT.

On this clonotype: A much more abundant neighbour one base away suggests this may be a read error. V and J are TRBV11-2 and TRBJ2-7; 7 bases map to TRBD2. Looked up from germline, CDR1 is SGHAT and CDR2 is FQNNGV. The CDR3 is made up of 14 amino acids. The V segment lost 2 bases and the J segment 6 bases; nucleotides outside the gene matches: 7. DNA for the CDR3: TGTGCCAGCAGCTTACTGCGGGAGTCAGGCGAGCAGTACGTC. Its protein product is CASSLLRESGEQYV.

This clonotype was counted only a few times. The rearrangement links TRBV20-1 to TRBJ2-7; D remains unclear. The V and J ends lost 3 bases and 4 bases respectively, with 10 bases between them. CDR3 length equals 12 residues. Germline V gene data show CDR1 as DFQATT and CDR2 as SNEGSKA (reference sequence). CDR3: CSARSDGYEQYF. CDR3 coding DNA: TGCAGTGCTAGGTCGGACGGGTACGAGCAGTACTTC.

The V call is TRBV14, the J call TRBJ2-7; D gene ambiguous. The ends were cut back, 6 bases at V and 13 bases at J, with 13 bases in the middle. The CDR3 is 10 amino acids. Per germline, CDR1 SGHDN and CDR2 FVKESK. The CDR3 nucleotides are TGTGCCAGCAGACGCAGAGAGGACTACTTC. It codes for CASRRREDYF. Looking up the rest from reference TRBV14 and TRBJ2-7 gives the full variable domain: EAGVTQFPSHSVIEKGQTVTLRCDPISGHDNLYWYRRVMGKEIKFLLHFVKESKQDESGMPNNRFLAERTGGTYSTLKVQPAELEDSGVYFCASRRREDYFGPGTRLTVT.

This clonotype showed up just a few times. This chain connects TRBV5-1 to TRBJ2-3; no reliable D call. The CDR3 consists of 15 residues. The germline V and J ends were trimmed by 3 bases and 0 bases, with 11 bases remaining between them. In germline, CDR1 is SGHRS, CDR2 YFSETQ. The CDR3 loop reads CASSSIQLSTDTQYF. CDR3 DNA: TGCGCCAGCAGCTCCATACAGTTAAGCACAGATACGCAGTATTTT. Drawing the rest from reference TRBV5-1 and TRBJ2-3, the complete variable domain is KAGVTQTPRYLIKTRGQQVTLSCSPISGHRSVSWYQQTPGQGLQFLFEYFSETQRNKGNFPGRFSGRQFSNSRSEMNVSTLELGDSALYLCASSSIQLSTDTQYFGPGTRLTVL.

J is TRBJ1-1 and V is TRBV19; 7 nucleotides agree with TRBD1. This CDR3 comprises 14 residues. V gave up 7 bases and J gave up 1 base; unmatched junction bases: 6. CDR1 and CDR2 (germline): LNHDA, SQIVND (reference sequence). The CDR3: CASTVGTANTEAFF. DNA for the CDR3: TGTGCCAGTACCGTGGGGACAGCGAACACTGAAGCTTTCTTT.

This clonotype was seen ten or more times. The chain couples TRBV2 to TRBJ1-2; TRBD1 agrees at 8 bases. The length of the CDR3 is 16 residues. Trimming removed 3 bases from V and 2 bases from J; junction bases left unmatched: 8. CDR1 is SNHLY, CDR2 FYNNEI, per germline. CDR3 sequence (DNA): TGTGCCAGCAGTGATCCCCAGGGGGCCATGAACTATGGCTACACCTTC. Its protein product is CASSDPQGAMNYGYTF.

This clonotype was seen repeatedly, ten times or more. V and J are TRBV28 and TRBJ2-5, with D tentatively TRBD2 (6 bases). The CDR3 is 15 residues long. Trimming pared 7 bases from V and 2 bases from J, leaving 17 bases between. Germline V gene lookup returns CDR1 MDHEN and CDR2 SYDVKM. The CDR3 sequence is CASTNHGGSQETQYF. CDR3 bases: TGTGCCAGCACCAACCACGGAGGGAGTCAAGAGACCCAGTACTTC.

This clonotype was seen a handful of times. V usage is TRBV7-3 and J usage is TRBJ2-2, with D uncertain. The CDR3 has 13 residues. V lost 2 bases and J lost 6, with 7 bases in between. Germline V gene sequence: CDR1 SGHTA, CDR2 FQGTGA. CDR3: CASSLYPAGELFF. The CDR3 nucleotides are TGTGCCAGCAGCTTATATCCAGCCGGGGAGCTGTTTTTT.

This clonotype was counted only a few times. This chain joins TRBV19 and TRBJ1-2; D is unresolved. This CDR3 is 12 amino acids long. V shed 5 bases and J shed 2 bases, with 6 bases lying between them. Germline CDR1 LNHDA, CDR2 SQIVND (reference sequence). The CDR3 coding sequence is TGTGCCAGTAGTCCCCAGAACTATGGCTACACCTTC. Amino acids: CASSPQNYGYTF. Full variable domain (outside the CDR3, taken from reference TRBV19 and TRBJ1-2): DGGITQSPKYLFRKEGQNVTLSCEQNLNHDAMYWYRQDPGQGLRLIYYSQIVNDFQKGDIAEGYSVSREKKESFPLTVTSAQKNPTAFYLCASSPQNYGYTFGSGTRLTVV.

This clonotype was detected many times. The rearrangement links TRBV12-3 or TRBV12-4 to TRBJ1-2; possible D gene TRBD1, 5 bases. V lost 5 bases and J lost 3, with 7 bases in between. This CDR3 is 12 amino acids long. CDR3 amino acids: CASSPQDYGYTF. CDR3 bases: TGTGCCAGCAGTCCACAGGACTATGGCTACACCTTC.

The chain carries TRBV11-2 and TRBJ2-5; 8 bases map to TRBD1. From germline, CDR1 is SGHAT and CDR2 FQNNGV. This CDR3 has 13 residues. Unmatched junction bases numbered 4, after V lost 6 bases and J lost 4 bases. The CDR3 sequence: CASRVDRGETQYF. CDR3 DNA: TGTGCCAGCAGAGTAGACAGGGGAGAGACCCAGTACTTC.

In the case of this clonotype: Possible read error: a much larger clone is one base away. The chain links TRBV28 to TRBJ2-3, with 7 bases that match TRBD2. V dropped 4 bases and J dropped 2; count of bases not matched to a gene: 3. CDR1 is MDHEN and CDR2 is SYDVKM in the germline V gene. CDR3 length equals 14 residues. The CDR3 sequence: CASSSTSITDTQYF. In DNA form, the CDR3 reads TGTGCCAGCAGTTCGACTAGCATCACAGATACGCAGTATTTT.

A word on this clonotype: A much larger clone lies one base from this, so it may be a read error. The rearrangement joins TRBV7-3 to TRBJ2-2; tentative D call: TRBD2 (6 bases). Germline loops: CDR1 SGHTA, CDR2 FQGTGA. The CDR3 is made up of 14 amino acids. V lost 3 bases to trimming and J lost 8 bases, with 13 bases between them. The CDR3 here is CASSFLGGLGELFF. The DNA of the CDR3 is TGTGCCAGCAGCTTCCTGGGAGGTCTAGGGGAGCTGTTTTTT.

This clonotype was seen ten or more times. The chain employs TRBV6-1 and TRBJ2-7; TRBD2 might be the D (6 bases). V was trimmed by 1 base and J by 4 bases, leaving 11 bases between them. Germline V gives CDR1 MNHNS, CDR2 SASEGT. This CDR3 has 14 amino acids. The CDR3 reads CASSEVGGEYEQYF. The DNA of the CDR3 is TGTGCCAGCAGTGAAGTGGGGGGTGAGTACGAGCAGTACTTC.

The V call is TRBV25-1, the J call TRBJ2-5; TRBD2 might be the D (7 bases). CDR3 size: 14 residues. Germline V gene sequence: CDR1 MGHDK, CDR2 SYGVNS. Trimming stripped 2 bases from V and 4 bases from J, with 11 bases between. The CDR3: CASSEQGRGETQYF. The CDR3, as DNA: TGTGCCAGCAGTGAACAGGGGAGGGGAGAGACCCAGTACTTC.

The gene calls are TRBV30 and TRBJ2-1; tentative D call: TRBD2 (5 bases). The CDR3 has 10 residues. Germline CDR1 is GTSNPN and CDR2 is SVGIG (reference sequence). V dropped 1 base and J dropped 10 bases, with 5 bases sitting between them. The CDR3 sequence: CAWSGGEQFF. The CDR3 DNA reads TGTGCCTGGAGTGGCGGGGAGCAGTTCTTC.

This clonotype appeared a few times. Here the CDR3 DNA reads TGCGCCAGCAGCTTGACAGTTACCGGCGATGAGCAGTTCTTC. This gives the protein CASSLTVTGDEQFF. The V gene is TRBV5-1, the J gene TRBJ2-1, with D hard to call. Germline CDR1 and CDR2: SGHRS and YFSETQ. V lost 1 base to trimming and J lost 8 bases, with 13 bases between them. The CDR3 covers 14 residues.

At least ten counts were recorded for this clonotype. The chain recombines TRBV28 with TRBJ2-1, with TRBD1 as a possible D gene (5 bases). The CDR3 spans 11 residues. Germline CDR1 and CDR2: MDHEN and SYDVKM. Deletions cut 8 bases from V and 8 bases from J, with 10 bases between. The DNA for the CDR3 is TGTGCCAGCGCGGACATCCATGAGCAGTTCTTC. Its translation: CASADIHEQFF.

This sequence joins TRBV19 and TRBJ1-2, with unresolved D. The ends were cut back, 3 bases at V and 3 bases at J, with 14 bases in the middle. In germline, CDR1 is LNHDA, CDR2 SQIVND (reference sequence). The CDR3 runs 15 residues. The DNA for the CDR3 is TGTGCCAGTAGTATGGAACGGACTCTATACTATGGCTACACCTTC. Protein product: CASSMERTLYYGYTF.